The TCR beta chain under discussion was sequenced for a study of CD8+ T cells in alopecia areata. Findings of the study overall: With patients, TCR sharing proved less clear than in mice, a difference possibly related to HLA. Expanded CD8+ clones among the top 100, and scalp clonality, were significantly decreased by tofacitinib. Researchers say the link of baseline CD8+ expansion to response remains uncertain, with one nonresponder.

Looked up from germline, CDR1 is MGHRA and CDR2 is YSYEKL. The CDR3 spans 17 residues. V lost 6 bases, J lost 0 bases, and 6 bases stayed unmatched. Details on this clone: As yet, its antigen is unknown.

Extracted RNA was reverse transcribed, and the resulting cDNA served as sequencing template. TCRdb's copy holds only in-frame clones and misses some; the assay was immunoSEQ multiplex PCR. The table includes 150,000 to 250,000 clones, approximately 56% detected once. As to treatment: oral pan-JAK inhibitor, 5-10 mg twice daily. From PBMCs, CD4+ and CD8+ T cells were sorted. This TCR derives from a human donor with alopecia areata. The V call is TRBV4-1, the J call TRBJ2-1; 12 nucleotides line up with TRBD2. The material was CD4+ T cells sorted from blood, obtained at week 4, from a patient treated with tofacitinib. The CDR3 DNA reads as TGCGCCAGCAGGGGACTAGCGGGTAAGAGCTCCTACAATGAGCAGTTCTTC. Amino acid sequence: CASRGLAGKSSYNEQFF.